This T cell receptor (beta chain) is drawn from a study of blood T cell repertoires in COVID-19 (dated by TCRdb to 2018 to 2020). Regarding the research as a whole: Samples covering the acute and convalescent phases of COVID-19 were provided by collaborators in the United States, Italy and Spain. Where HLA class I and class II types were available, the types were taken from metadata supplied by the sample provider, not from assay-based typing. Subjects who had been exposed to COVID-19, were actively infected with it, or had recovered from it provided the deeply sampled blood TCRbeta repertoires that made up the dataset. A de-identified subject ID, COVID-19 status, age in years and sex were almost always included in the sample metadata. The material from the prospective study consisted of cDNA or gDNA derived from T cells, B-cell-depleted T cells, or PBMCs. Samples were obtained from the ongoing ImmuneRACE study (first 160 participants) and from about 1,300 subjects provided by 6 global collaborators. A freely available public database, intended as a resource for researchers studying the immune response to SARS-CoV-2, is where the repertoires were released. The paper's findings and limits, for the study overall: The amount of clinical and demographic metadata varied by source and participant and was provided uncurated.

Worth noting for this clone: There is no known antigen for this receptor. No base qualities exist here, and no much larger clone lies one base off it.

TCRbeta CDR3 regions were amplified from genomic DNA by means of the immunoSEQ Assay, a bias-controlled multiplex PCR. In the paper's pipeline: The number of nucleated cells in each sample was estimated from the amplification of reference gene primers within the assay. To quantify the absolute abundance of each unique TCRbeta CDR3 rearrangement, sequence reads were collapsed and filtered. For each sample, productive Simpson clonality was calculated as the square root of Simpson's diversity index across productive rearrangements. TCRdb mirrors the immuneACCESS table, restricted to in-frame sequences. Some clones are absent from its copies; in checked studies, under half trace to an unresolved V gene, and the reason for the others is unknown. V and J calls and clone size are copied from that table; D and trimming were computed from the DNA. Here the sample has 66,000 or so clones; approximately 86% occur a single time. The ten largest clones represent approximately 7% of the sample.

Collaborating institutions collected whole blood in K2EDTA tubes following their own protocols. For TCRbeta analysis, collaborator samples were shipped as frozen whole blood, as isolated PBMCs, or as DNA extracted from either sample type. CDR1 and CDR2, per the germline V gene (reference sequence), are LGHDT and YNNKEL. From the cysteine through the phenylalanine, the CDR3 covers 13 amino acids. Of the read, only the CDR3 DNA is kept; its 39 bases are in frame from base 1. At the junction V is shortened by 5 bases and J by 8 bases, with 15 bases in between. The sample comprised peripheral blood. This chain is built from TRBV3-1 (or the pseudogene TRBV3-2) and TRBJ1-1, and the D gene may be TRBD1, 6 bases matching. The clonotype comes from a man between 45 and 60 years old with active COVID-19. For the CDR3, the sequence is CASSTRGGREAFF. Read as DNA, the sequence is TGTGCCAGCAGCACCCGTGGGGGCAGAGAAGCTTTCTTT.